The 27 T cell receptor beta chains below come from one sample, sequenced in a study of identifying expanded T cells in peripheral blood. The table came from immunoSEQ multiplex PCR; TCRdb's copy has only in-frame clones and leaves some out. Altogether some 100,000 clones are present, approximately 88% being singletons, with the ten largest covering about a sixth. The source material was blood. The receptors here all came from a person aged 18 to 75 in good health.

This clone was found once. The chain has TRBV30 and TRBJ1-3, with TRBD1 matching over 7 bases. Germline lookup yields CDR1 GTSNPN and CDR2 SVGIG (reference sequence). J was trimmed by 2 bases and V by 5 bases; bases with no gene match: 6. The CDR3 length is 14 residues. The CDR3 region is CAWVLRGTGNTIYF. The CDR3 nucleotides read TGTGCCTGGGTACTCAGGGGGACTGGAAACACCATATATTTT.

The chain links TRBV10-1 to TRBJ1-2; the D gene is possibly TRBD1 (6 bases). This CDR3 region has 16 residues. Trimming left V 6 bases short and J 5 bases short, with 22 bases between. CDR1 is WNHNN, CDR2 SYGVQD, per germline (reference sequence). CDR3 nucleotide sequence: TGCGCCAGCAGGAAACAGGGTGGGGTTATTTATTATGGCTACACCTTC. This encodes CASRKQGGVIYYGYTF.

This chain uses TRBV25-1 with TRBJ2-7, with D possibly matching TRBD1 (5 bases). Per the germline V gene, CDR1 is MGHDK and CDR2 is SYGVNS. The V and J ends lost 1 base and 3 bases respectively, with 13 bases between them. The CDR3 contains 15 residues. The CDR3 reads CASSEWKSGFYEQYF. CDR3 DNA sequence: TGTGCCAGCAGTGAATGGAAATCAGGGTTCTACGAGCAGTACTTC.

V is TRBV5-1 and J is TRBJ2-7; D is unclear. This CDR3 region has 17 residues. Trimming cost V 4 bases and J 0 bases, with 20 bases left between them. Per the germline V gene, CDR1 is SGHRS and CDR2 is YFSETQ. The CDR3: CASSKELDAASSYEQYF. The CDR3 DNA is TGCGCCAGCAGCAAAGAACTCGATGCGGCTAGCTCCTACGAGCAGTACTTC.

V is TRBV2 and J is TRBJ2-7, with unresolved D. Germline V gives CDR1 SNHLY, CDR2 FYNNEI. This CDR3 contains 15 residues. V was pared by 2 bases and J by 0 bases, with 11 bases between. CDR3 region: CASSELDLSSYEQYF. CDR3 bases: TGTGCCAGCAGTGAATTGGATCTTAGCTCCTACGAGCAGTACTTC.

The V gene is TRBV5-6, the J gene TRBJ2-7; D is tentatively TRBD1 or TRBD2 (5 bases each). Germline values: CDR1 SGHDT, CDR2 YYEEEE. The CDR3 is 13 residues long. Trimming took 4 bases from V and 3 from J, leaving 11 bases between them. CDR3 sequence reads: CASSKGRDYEQYF. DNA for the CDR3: TGTGCCAGCAGCAAGGGACGGGACTACGAGCAGTACTTC.

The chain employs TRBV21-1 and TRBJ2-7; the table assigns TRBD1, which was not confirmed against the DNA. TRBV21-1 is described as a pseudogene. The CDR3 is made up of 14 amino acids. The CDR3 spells CASSKERPGPKQYF. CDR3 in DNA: TGTGCCAGCAGCAAAGAAAGGCCAGGGCCTAAACAGTACTTC.

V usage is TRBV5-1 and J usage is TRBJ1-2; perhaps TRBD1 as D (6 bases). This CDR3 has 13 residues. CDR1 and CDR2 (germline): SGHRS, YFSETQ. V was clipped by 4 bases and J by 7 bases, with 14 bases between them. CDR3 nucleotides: TGCGCCAGCAGCGATCCTAACAGGGTTGGCTACACCTTC. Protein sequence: CASSDPNRVGYTF.

CDR3 protein: CASSPTVASGTGAYEQYF. The CDR3 DNA follows: TGTGCCAGCTCACCAACGGTGGCATCCGGGACAGGAGCCTACGAGCAGTACTTC. This chain links TRBV18 with TRBJ2-7; 8 bases fit TRBD1. Trimming cost V 2 bases and J 2 bases; bases outside gene matches: 14. The CDR3 length is 18 residues. Germline values: CDR1 KGHSH, CDR2 LQKENI.

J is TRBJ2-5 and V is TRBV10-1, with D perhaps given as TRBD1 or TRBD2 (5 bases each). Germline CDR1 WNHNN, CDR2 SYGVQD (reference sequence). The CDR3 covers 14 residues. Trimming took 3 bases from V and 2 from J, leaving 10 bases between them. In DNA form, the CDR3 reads TGCGCCAGCAGTGATTCGGGACGGCAAGAGACCCAGTACTTC. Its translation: CASSDSGRQETQYF.

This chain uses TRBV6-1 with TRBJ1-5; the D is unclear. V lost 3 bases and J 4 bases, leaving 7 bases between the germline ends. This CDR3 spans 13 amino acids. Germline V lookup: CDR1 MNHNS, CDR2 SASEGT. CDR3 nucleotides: TGTGCCAGCAGTGAGTCCCGGAATCAGCCCCAGCATTTT. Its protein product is CASSESRNQPQHF.

This CDR3 is CASSPDRGHNGELFF. Here the CDR3 DNA reads TGCGCCAGCAGCCCGGACAGGGGGCATAACGGGGAGCTGTTTTTT. This rearrangement joins TRBV5-1 to TRBJ2-2, with 11 bases identical to TRBD1. Germline lookup yields CDR1 SGHRS and CDR2 YFSETQ. V shed 4 bases and J 7 bases; nucleotides not matched to a gene: 6. The CDR3 has 15 amino acids.

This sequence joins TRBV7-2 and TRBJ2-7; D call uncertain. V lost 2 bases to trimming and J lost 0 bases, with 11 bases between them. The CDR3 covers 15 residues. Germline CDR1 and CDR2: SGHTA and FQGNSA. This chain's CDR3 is CASSLLVSGSYEQYF. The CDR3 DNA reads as TGTGCCAGCAGCTTATTAGTCAGTGGCTCCTACGAGCAGTACTTC.

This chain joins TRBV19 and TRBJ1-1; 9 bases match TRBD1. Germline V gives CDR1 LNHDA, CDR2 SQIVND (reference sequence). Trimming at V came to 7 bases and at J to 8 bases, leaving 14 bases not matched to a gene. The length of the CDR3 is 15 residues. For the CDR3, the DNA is TGTGCCAGTACACGGTGGGACAGGGAGTCCGCCGAAGCTTTCTTT. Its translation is CASTRWDRESAEAFF.

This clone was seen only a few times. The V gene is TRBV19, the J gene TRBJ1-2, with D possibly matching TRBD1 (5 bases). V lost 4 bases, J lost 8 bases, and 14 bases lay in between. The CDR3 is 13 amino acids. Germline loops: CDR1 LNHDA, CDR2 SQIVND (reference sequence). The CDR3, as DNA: TGTGCCAGTAGTACGGCCAGGGTACGAGGCTACACCTTC. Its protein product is CASSTARVRGYTF.

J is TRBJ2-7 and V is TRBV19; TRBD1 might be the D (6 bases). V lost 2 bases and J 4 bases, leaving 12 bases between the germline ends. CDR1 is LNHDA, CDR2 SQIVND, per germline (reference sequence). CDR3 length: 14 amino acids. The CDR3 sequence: CASSIPGRGYEQYF. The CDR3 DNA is TGTGCCAGTAGTATACCCGGCAGGGGATACGAGCAGTACTTC.

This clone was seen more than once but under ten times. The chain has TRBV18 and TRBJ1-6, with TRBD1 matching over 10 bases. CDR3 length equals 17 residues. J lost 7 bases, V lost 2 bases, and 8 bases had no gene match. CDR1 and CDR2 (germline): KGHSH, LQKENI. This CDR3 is CASSPTRDRGLNSPLHF. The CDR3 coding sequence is TGTGCCAGCTCACCAACCCGGGACAGGGGATTGAATTCACCCCTCCACTTT.

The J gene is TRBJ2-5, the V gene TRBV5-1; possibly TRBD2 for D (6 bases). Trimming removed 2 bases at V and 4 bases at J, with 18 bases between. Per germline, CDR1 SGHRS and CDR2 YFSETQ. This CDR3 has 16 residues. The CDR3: CASSFSGTPLGETQYF. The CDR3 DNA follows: TGCGCCAGCAGCTTTTCCGGGACTCCTCTGGGAGAGACCCAGTACTTC.

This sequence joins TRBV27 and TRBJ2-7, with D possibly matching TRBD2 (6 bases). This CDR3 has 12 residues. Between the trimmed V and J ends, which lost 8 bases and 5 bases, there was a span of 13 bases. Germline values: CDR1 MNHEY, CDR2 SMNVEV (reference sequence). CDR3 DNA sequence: TGTGCCAGCTCACGGGGGTTCGACGAGCAGTACTTC. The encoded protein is CASSRGFDEQYF.

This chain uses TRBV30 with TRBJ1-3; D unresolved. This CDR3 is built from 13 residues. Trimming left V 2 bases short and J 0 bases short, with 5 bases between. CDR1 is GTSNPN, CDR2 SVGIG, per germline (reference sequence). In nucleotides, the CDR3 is TGTGCCTGGAGTCTTGTCTCTGGAAACACCATATATTTT. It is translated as CAWSLVSGNTIYF.

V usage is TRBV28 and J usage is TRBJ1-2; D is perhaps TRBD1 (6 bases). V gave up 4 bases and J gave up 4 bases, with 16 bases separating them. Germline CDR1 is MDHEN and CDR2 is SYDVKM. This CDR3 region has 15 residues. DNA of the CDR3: TGTGCCAGCAGTTCCCCCGAACAGGGTGGCTATGGCTACACCTTC. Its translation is CASSSPEQGGYGYTF.

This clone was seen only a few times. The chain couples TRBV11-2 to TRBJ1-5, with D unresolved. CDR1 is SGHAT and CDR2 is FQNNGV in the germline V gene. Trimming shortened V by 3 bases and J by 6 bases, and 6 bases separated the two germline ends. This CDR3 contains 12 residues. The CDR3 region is CASSFLGQPQHF. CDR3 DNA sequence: TGTGCCAGCAGCTTTTTAGGTCAGCCCCAGCATTTT.

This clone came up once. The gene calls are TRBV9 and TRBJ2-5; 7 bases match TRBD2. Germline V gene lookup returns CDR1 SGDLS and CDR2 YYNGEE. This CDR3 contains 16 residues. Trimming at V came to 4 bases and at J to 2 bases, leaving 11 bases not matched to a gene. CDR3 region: CASSRMGGRSQETQYF. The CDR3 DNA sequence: TGTGCCAGCAGCCGGATGGGGGGGAGGTCACAAGAGACCCAGTACTTC.

For the CDR3, the DNA is TGTGCCAGCAGTAGGTTGGGGGGGGGCACAGATACGCAGTATTTT. Translating it yields CASSRLGGGTDTQYF. V and J are TRBV2 and TRBJ2-3; TRBD2 agrees at 7 bases. The V gene end was trimmed by 5 bases and the J gene end by 1 base; junction bases not matched to a gene: 6. The CDR3 covers 15 residues. Germline CDR1 SNHLY, CDR2 FYNNEI.

The CDR3: CSVLRGGLSYEQYF. The CDR3 coding sequence is TGCAGCGTTCTAAGGGGGGGACTCTCCTACGAGCAGTACTTC. This chain connects TRBV29-1 to TRBJ2-7; tentative D call: TRBD2 (7 bases). The V gene lost 5 bases and the J gene lost 0 bases, with 14 bases spanning the gap. Per the germline V gene, CDR1 is SQVTM and CDR2 is ANQGSEA. This CDR3 has 14 amino acids.

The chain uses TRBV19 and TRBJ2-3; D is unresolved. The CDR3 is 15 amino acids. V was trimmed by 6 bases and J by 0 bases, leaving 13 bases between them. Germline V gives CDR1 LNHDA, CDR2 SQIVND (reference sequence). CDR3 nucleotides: TGTGCCAGTAGATGGACCTTGGAGAGCACAGATACGCAGTATTTT. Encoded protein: CASRWTLESTDTQYF.

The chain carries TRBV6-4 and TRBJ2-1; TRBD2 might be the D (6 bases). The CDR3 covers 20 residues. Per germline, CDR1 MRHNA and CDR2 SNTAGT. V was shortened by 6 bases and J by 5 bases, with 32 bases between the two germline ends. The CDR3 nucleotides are TGTGCCAGCAGGGGGTGGCTTCGGACTACGGTACTACCCCGAAACAATGAGCAGTTCTTC. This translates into CASRGWLRTTVLPRNNEQFF.